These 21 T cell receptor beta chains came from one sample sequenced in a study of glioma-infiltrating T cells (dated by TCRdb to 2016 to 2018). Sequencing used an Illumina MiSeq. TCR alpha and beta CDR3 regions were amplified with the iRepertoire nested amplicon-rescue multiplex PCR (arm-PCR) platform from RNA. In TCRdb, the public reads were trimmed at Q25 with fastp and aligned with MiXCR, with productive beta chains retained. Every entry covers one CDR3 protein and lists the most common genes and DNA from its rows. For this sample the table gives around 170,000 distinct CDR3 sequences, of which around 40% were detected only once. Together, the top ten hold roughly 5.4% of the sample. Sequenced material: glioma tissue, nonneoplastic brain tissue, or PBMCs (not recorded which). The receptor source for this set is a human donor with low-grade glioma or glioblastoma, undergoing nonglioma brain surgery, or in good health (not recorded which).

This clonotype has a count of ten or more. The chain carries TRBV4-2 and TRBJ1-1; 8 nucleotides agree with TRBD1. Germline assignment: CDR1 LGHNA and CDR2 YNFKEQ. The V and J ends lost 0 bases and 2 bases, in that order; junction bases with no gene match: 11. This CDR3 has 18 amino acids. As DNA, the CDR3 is TGTGCCAGCAGCCAAGATCAAGTCGGGACAGGAGTTAACACTGAAGCTTTCTTT. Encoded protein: CASSQDQVGTGVNTEAFF.

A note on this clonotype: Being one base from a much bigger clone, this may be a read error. The CDR3 here is CSAPGQTSYEQHF. The CDR3 DNA is TGCAGTGCCCCGGGACAGACATCCTACGAGCAGCACTTC. The V and J genes are TRBV20-1 and TRBJ2-7, with 7 bases fitting TRBD1. CDR3 size: 13 residues. Germline V gene sequence: CDR1 DFQATT, CDR2 SNEGSKA (reference sequence).

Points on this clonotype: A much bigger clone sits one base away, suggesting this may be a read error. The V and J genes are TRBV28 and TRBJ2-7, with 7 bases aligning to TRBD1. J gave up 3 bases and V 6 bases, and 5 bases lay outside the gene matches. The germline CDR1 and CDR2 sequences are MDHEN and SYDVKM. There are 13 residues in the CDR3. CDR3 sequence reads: CASRTGEVYEQYF. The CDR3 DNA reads TGTGCCAGCAGAACAGGGGAAGTCTACGAGCAGTACTTC. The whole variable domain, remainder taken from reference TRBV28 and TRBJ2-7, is DVKVTQSSRYLVKRTGEKVFLECVQDMDHENMFWYRQDPGLGLRLIYFSYDVKMKEKGDIPEGYSVSREKKERFSLILESASTNQTSMYLCASRTGEVYEQYFGPGTRLTVT.

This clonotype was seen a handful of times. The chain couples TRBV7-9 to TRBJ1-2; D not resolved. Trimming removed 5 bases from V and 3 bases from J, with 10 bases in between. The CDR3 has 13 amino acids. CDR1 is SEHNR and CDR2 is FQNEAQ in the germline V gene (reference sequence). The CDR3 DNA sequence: TGTGCCAGCAGCCCTATGGCGGACTATGGCTACACCTTC. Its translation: CASSPMADYGYTF.

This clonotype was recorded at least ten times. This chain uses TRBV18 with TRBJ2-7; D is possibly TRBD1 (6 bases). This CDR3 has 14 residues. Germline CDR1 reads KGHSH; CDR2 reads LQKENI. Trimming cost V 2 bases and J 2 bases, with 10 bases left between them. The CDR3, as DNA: TGTGCCAGCTCACCATTCAGGGGAGCCTACGAGCAGTACTTC. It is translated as CASSPFRGAYEQYF.

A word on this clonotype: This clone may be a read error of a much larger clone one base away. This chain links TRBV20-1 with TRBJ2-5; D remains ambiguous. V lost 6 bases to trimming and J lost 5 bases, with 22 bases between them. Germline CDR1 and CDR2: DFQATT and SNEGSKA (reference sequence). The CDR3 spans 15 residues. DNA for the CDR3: TGCAGTGCGAGTCCGAGCGAGACCCTTGGGGAGACCCAGTACTTC. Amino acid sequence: CSASPSETLGETQYF.

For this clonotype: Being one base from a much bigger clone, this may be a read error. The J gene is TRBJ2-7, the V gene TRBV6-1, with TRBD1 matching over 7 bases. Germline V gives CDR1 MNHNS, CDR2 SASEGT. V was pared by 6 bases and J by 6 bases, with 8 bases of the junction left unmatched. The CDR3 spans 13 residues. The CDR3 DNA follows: TGTGCCAGCAGAACAGGGGTGTCGGGCGAGCAGTACTTC. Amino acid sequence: CASRTGVSGEQYF.

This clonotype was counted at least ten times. CDR3 in amino acids: CASSLTVLTGNTIYF. DNA for the CDR3: TGTGCCAGCAGTTTAACGGTCCTTACTGGAAACACCATATATTTT. This chain links TRBV28 with TRBJ1-3; D remains ambiguous. Germline lookup yields CDR1 MDHEN and CDR2 SYDVKM. This CDR3 is 15 amino acids long. Trimming left V 2 bases short and J 2 bases short, with 10 bases between.

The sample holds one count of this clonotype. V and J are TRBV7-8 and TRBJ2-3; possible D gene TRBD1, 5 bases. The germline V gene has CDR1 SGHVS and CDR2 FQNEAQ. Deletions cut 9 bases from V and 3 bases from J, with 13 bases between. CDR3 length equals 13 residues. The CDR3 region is CARGFPGTDTQYF. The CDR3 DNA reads TGTGCCAGGGGGTTTCCAGGGACAGATACGCAGTATTTT.

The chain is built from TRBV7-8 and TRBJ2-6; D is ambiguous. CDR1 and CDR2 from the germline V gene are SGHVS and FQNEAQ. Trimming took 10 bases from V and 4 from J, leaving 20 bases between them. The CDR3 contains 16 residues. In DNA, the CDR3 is TGTGCCATCAGTTTAGGGCCCTGGTCGGGGGCCAACGTCCTGACTTTC. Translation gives CAISLGPWSGANVLTF.

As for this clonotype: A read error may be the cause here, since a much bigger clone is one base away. CDR3: CASSYDRDPHF. In nucleotides, the CDR3 is TGTGCCAGCAGTTATGACAGGGACCCCCACTTT. The chain links TRBV2 to TRBJ1-6, with 7 bases identical to TRBD1. Trimming removed 5 bases from V and 18 bases from J; junction bases left unmatched: 7. Per the germline V gene, CDR1 is SNHLY and CDR2 is FYNNEI. The CDR3 is 11 residues long.

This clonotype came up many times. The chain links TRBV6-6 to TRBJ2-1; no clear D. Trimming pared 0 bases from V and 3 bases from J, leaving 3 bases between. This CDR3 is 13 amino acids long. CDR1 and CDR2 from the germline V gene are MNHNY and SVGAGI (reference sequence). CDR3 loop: CASSYSDYNEQFF. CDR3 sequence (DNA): TGTGCCAGCAGTTACTCGGACTACAATGAGCAGTTCTTC.

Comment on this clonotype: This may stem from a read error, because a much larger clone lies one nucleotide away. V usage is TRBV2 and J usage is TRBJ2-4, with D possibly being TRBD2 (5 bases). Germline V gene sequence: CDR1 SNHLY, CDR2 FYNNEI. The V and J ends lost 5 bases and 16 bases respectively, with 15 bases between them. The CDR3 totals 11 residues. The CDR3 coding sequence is TGTGCCAGCAGTCTGGACGGGGAAGGCTACTTC. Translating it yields CASSLDGEGYF.

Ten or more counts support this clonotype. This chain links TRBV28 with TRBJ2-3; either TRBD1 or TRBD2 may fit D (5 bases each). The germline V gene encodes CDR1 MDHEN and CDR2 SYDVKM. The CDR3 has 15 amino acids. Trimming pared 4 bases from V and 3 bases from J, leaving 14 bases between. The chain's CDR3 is CASSSPGPNTDTQYF. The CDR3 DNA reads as TGTGCCAGCAGTTCTCCGGGACCTAATACAGATACGCAGTATTTT.

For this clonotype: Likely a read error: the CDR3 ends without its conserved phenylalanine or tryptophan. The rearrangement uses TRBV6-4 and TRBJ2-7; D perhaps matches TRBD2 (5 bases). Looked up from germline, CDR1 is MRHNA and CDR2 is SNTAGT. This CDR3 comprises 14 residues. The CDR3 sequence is CARKGLHQYYVQYL. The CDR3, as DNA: TGTGCCAGAAAAGGACTCCACCAATACTACGTGCAGTACCTC.

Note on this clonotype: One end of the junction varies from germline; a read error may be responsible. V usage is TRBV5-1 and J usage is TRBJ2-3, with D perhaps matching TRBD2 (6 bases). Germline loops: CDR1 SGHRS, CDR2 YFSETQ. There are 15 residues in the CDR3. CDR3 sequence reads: CARSLRRGSTDTQYF. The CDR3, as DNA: TGCGCCAGAAGCTTGCGGAGGGGTAGCACAGATACGCAGTATTTT.

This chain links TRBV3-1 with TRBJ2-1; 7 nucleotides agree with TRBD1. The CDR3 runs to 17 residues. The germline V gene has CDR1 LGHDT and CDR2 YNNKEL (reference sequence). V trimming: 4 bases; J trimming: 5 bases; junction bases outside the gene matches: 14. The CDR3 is CASSLTPSGTVNNEQFF. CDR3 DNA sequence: TGTGCCAGCAGCCTTACTCCGTCCGGGACAGTGAACAATGAGCAGTTCTTC.

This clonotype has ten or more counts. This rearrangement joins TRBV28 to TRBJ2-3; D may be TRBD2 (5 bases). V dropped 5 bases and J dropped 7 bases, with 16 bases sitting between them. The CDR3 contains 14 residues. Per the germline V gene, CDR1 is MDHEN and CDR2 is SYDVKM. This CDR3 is CASSVYGNLNTQYF. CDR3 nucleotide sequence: TGTGCCAGCAGTGTCTACGGGAACTTAAATACGCAGTATTTT.

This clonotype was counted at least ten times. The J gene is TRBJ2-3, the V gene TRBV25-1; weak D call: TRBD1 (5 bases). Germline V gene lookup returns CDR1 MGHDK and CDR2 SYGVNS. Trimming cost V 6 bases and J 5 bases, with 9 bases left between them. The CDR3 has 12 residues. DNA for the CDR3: TGTGCCAGCAGGTCAACAGGAGATACGCAGTATTTT. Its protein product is CASRSTGDTQYF.

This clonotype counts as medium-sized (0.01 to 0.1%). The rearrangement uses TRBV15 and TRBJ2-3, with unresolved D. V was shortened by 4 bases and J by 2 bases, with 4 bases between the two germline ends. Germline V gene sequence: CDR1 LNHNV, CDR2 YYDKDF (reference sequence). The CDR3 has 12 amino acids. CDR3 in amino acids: CATSKATDTQYF. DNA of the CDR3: TGTGCCACCAGCAAAGCCACAGATACGCAGTATTTT.

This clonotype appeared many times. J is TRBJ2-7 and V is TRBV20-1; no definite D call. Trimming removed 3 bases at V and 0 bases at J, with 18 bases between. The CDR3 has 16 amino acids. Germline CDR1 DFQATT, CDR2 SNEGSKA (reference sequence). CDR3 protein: CSARNRDYGSSYEQYF. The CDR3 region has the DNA TGCAGTGCTAGGAATAGGGATTACGGATCCTCCTACGAGCAGTACTTC.